This entry concerns a single T cell receptor (beta chain). Its cognate antigen is unknown. The V segment lost 4 bases and the J segment 0 bases; nucleotides outside the gene matches: 8. CDR1 is KGHSH and CDR2 is LQKENI in the germline V gene. This CDR3 has 17 amino acids. The data derive from a study of cytomegalovirus exposure and HLA in healthy donors. Primers included in the PCR were 60 Vbeta and 13 Jbeta primers. As processed by the authors: Later, an analysis found 80 million or so unique TCR beta chains, and 8.5 million to 12 million of these were shared. Sequencing was performed with immunoSEQ multiplex PCR; in TCRdb, only in-frame clones are kept and a portion is missing. V, J and clone size are taken as reported in that table, and D and trimming were inferred from the DNA itself. The specimen's table records 150,000 to 200,000 clones. Points from the study as a whole: Later analysis associated a missense DCLRE1C variant with TCR beta V- and J-gene trimming. The listing of 150 to 200 TCR beta chains classed them as cytomegalovirus-associated. As a later analysis revealed, the rate of TCR association differed by HLA locus, with DRB1 most and HLA-C fewest.

The V call is TRBV18, the J call TRBJ1-4, with 7 bases fitting TRBD1. The specimen was PBMCs. This receptor was taken from a boy aged 5-17 years in good health and CMV-seronegative. The CDR3 loop reads CASSRDSLIATNEKLFF. The CDR3 region has the DNA TGTGCCAGCTCACGGGACAGTTTAATTGCAACTAATGAAAAACTGTTTTTT.